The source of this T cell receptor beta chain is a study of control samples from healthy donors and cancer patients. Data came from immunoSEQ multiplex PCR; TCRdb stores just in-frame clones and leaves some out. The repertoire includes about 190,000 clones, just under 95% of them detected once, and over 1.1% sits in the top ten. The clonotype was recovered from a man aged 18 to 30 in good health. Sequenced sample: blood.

DNA of the CDR3: TGTGCCAGCTCACCCCGACAGGACCACTATGGCTACACCTTC. Amino acid sequence: CASSPRQDHYGYTF. The rearrangement links TRBV18 to TRBJ1-2; possible D gene TRBD1, 6 bases. V lost 3 bases to trimming and J lost 3 bases, with 11 bases between them. Germline V lookup: CDR1 KGHSH, CDR2 LQKENI. The CDR3 runs 14 residues.